Listed here are 13 T cell receptor beta chains from one sample, sequenced in a study of blood T cell repertoires in COVID-19. Profiled with immunoSEQ multiplex PCR; TCRdb holds only in-frame clones, not every one. The table lists around 42,000 clones, approximately 81% of them singletons, with roughly an eighth in the top ten. The sequencing input was peripheral blood. The origin of the receptors is an older woman in a cohort sampled during active COVID-19.

The V and J genes are TRBV28 and TRBJ2-7; 8 bases fit TRBD2. The CDR3 runs to 12 residues. V shed 8 bases, J shed 6 bases, and the junction held 6 bases outside the gene matches. Germline CDR1 is MDHEN and CDR2 is SYDVKM. CDR3 in amino acids: CASRGGTSEQYF. For the CDR3, the DNA is TGTGCCAGCCGGGGGGGCACATCCGAGCAGTACTTC.

CDR3 sequence reads: CASSPPDRVDTGELFF. CDR3 nucleotides: TGTGCCAGCAGTCCCCCGGACAGGGTCGACACCGGGGAGCTGTTTTTT. This sequence joins TRBV28 and TRBJ2-2, with 8 nucleotides matching TRBD1. V lost 5 bases to trimming and J lost 3 bases; unmatched junction nucleotides: 8. The CDR3 has 16 residues. CDR1 and CDR2 from the germline V gene are MDHEN and SYDVKM.

This chain uses TRBV19 with TRBJ1-2, with 9 bases that match TRBD1. CDR3 length equals 15 residues. Germline CDR1 and CDR2: LNHDA and SQIVND (reference sequence). With V trimmed by 7 bases and J by 1 base, 7 bases remained unmatched. CDR3 residues: CASNVQGANNYGYTF. The DNA for the CDR3 is TGTGCCAGTAACGTACAGGGGGCGAATAACTATGGCTACACCTTC.

The V gene is TRBV7-2, the J gene TRBJ1-1; D is perhaps TRBD1 (6 bases). CDR1 and CDR2 from the germline V gene are SGHTA and FQGNSA. The CDR3 spans 14 residues. V was clipped by 3 bases and J by 4 bases, with 12 bases between them. CDR3 nucleotides: TGTGCCAGCAGCTTTGGGGGCCGGGTCACTGAAGCTTTCTTT. This codes for CASSFGGRVTEAFF.

The DNA for the CDR3 is TGTGCCAGCAGCTTGGCGGGGGCAGATACGCAGTATTTT. It yields the protein CASSLAGADTQYF. J is TRBJ2-3 and V is TRBV5-4; a weak D match, TRBD2 (6 bases). With 0 bases removed from V and 4 bases from J, the gap between germline ends came to 6 bases. Germline values: CDR1 SGHNT, CDR2 YYREEE (reference sequence). There are 13 residues in the CDR3. Based on the CDR3 plus reference TRBV5-4 and TRBJ2-3, the full variable domain is ETGVTQSPTHLIKTRGQQVTLRCSSQSGHNTVSWYQQALGQGPQFIFQYYREEENGRGNFPPRFSGLQFPNYSSELNVNALELDDSALYLCASSLAGADTQYFGPGTRLTVL.

This chain links TRBV6-5 with TRBJ2-7; 7 nucleotides agree with TRBD2. V was clipped by 9 bases and J by 1 base; unmatched bases: 3. CDR1 MNHEY and CDR2 SVGAGI come from the germline V gene. The CDR3 has 12 amino acids. The CDR3: CASQGGSYEQYF. CDR3 nucleotides: TGTGCCAGTCAGGGAGGGTCCTACGAGCAGTACTTC.

V is TRBV2 and J is TRBJ2-5; 7 nucleotides match TRBD1. Germline values: CDR1 SNHLY, CDR2 FYNNEI. The CDR3 loop spans 14 amino acids. Trimming took 4 bases from V and 5 from J; bases not matched to a gene: 7. In nucleotides, the CDR3 is TGTGCCAGCAGTGGTCAGGGGGTCTGGGAGACCCAGTACTTC. Protein: CASSGQGVWETQYF.

This chain links TRBV30 with TRBJ1-2; 9 bases agree with TRBD1. In germline, CDR1 is GTSNPN, CDR2 SVGIG (reference sequence). V gave up 0 bases and J gave up 3 bases; unmatched junction bases: 2. The CDR3 consists of 14 residues. The CDR3 region has the DNA TGTGCCTGGAGTGTACAGGGGGCAGACTATGGCTACACCTTC. Protein product: CAWSVQGADYGYTF.

The gene calls are TRBV5-4 and TRBJ2-3; D perhaps matches TRBD1 (6 bases). V was trimmed by 3 bases and J by 1 base, leaving 9 bases between them. CDR3 length: 14 residues. CDR1 is SGHNT and CDR2 is YYREEE in the germline V gene (reference sequence). The CDR3 sequence is CASSSDSRTDTQYF. CDR3 DNA: TGTGCCAGCAGCTCGGACAGTCGCACAGATACGCAGTATTTT.

The chain couples TRBV5-4 to TRBJ2-1; perhaps TRBD2 as D (6 bases). Trimming took 2 bases from V and 6 from J, leaving 15 bases between them. The germline gives CDR1 SGHNT, CDR2 YYREEE (reference sequence). The CDR3 runs to 15 residues. CDR3 nucleotides: TGTGCCAGCAGCTTAGGAGCGGGCCCATCCAATGAGCAGTTCTTC. Amino acids: CASSLGAGPSNEQFF.

The J gene is TRBJ2-7, the V gene TRBV4-1; D is undetermined. Looked up from germline, CDR1 is MGHRA and CDR2 is YSYEKL. The CDR3 covers 15 residues. Trimming cost V 0 bases and J 0 bases, with 9 bases left between them. The CDR3 spells CASSQEERSSYEQYF. The CDR3 nucleotides are TGCGCCAGCAGCCAAGAAGAAAGGAGCTCCTACGAGCAGTACTTC.

The J gene is TRBJ2-5, the V gene TRBV6-1, with D possibly being TRBD2 (6 bases). From germline, CDR1 is MNHNS and CDR2 SASEGT. Trimming pared 0 bases from V and 9 bases from J, leaving 14 bases between. The CDR3 is 14 residues long. The CDR3 bases are TGTGCCAGCAGTGAAGCAGCGGGTGTGGGATCCCAGTACTTC. This codes for CASSEAAGVGSQYF.

This clone was found a few times. V and J are TRBV5-6 and TRBJ2-2, with D perhaps matching TRBD2 (5 bases). The CDR3 loop spans 14 amino acids. Trimming cost V 4 bases and J 5 bases, with 12 bases left between them. Per the germline V gene, CDR1 is SGHDT and CDR2 is YYEEEE. The CDR3 region is CASSPPSGTGELFF. In DNA, the CDR3 is TGTGCCAGCAGCCCCCCCTCGGGGACCGGGGAGCTGTTTTTT. Full variable domain (rest looked up from reference TRBV5-6 and TRBJ2-2): DAGVTQSPTHLIKTRGQQVTLRCSPKSGHDTVSWYQQALGQGPQFIFQYYEEEERQRGNFPDRFSGHQFPNYSSELNVNALLLGDSALYLCASSPPSGTGELFFGEGSRLTVL.